Below are 5 T cell receptor beta chains sequenced from a single sample in a study of shared clonotypes between healthy human individuals. Naive CD8 cells lacked CD45RO and underwent positive selection for CCR7, leaving out terminally differentiated effector memory CD45RA+ cells. Libraries were prepared by immunoSEQ multiplex PCR; TCRdb keeps only in-frame clonotypes and omits some of them. The table lists about 580,000 clones, 98% of them singletons. Sequencing was carried out using naive CD8+ T cells sorted from blood. These receptors were obtained from a man aged 25-40 years in good health.

The chain employs TRBV18 and TRBJ2-7; D gene ambiguous. The CDR3 is made up of 14 amino acids. Trimming shortened V by 0 bases and J by 3 bases, and 9 bases separated the two germline ends. Germline V gene sequence: CDR1 KGHSH, CDR2 LQKENI. The CDR3 bases are TGTGCCAGCTCACCACCCTCCAACCTCTACGAGCAGTACTTC. This translates into CASSPPSNLYEQYF.

The V and J genes are TRBV30 and TRBJ1-5, with D maybe TRBD1 (5 bases). With 0 bases removed from V and 5 bases from J, the gap between germline ends came to 14 bases. The length of the CDR3 is 15 residues. Germline V gene lookup returns CDR1 GTSNPN and CDR2 SVGIG (reference sequence). CDR3 sequence reads: CAWSVGQGGYQPQHF. As DNA, the CDR3 is TGTGCCTGGAGTGTAGGGCAGGGCGGTTATCAGCCCCAGCATTTT.

This chain links TRBV19 with TRBJ2-1, with D hard to call. Trimming took off 0 bases at V and 7 bases at J, with 7 bases between the two ends. CDR3 length equals 13 residues. Germline CDR1 is LNHDA and CDR2 is SQIVND (reference sequence). Written as DNA, the CDR3 is TGTGCCAGTAGTATAGATTGGATGAATGAGCAGTTCTTC. Translated: CASSIDWMNEQFF.

The chain has TRBV2 and TRBJ1-2; tentatively, D is TRBD1 (6 bases). The ends were cut back, 10 bases at V and 10 bases at J, with 13 bases in the middle. CDR3 size: 10 residues. Germline V gene data show CDR1 as SNHLY and CDR2 as FYNNEI. The CDR3 here is CATRDRLYTF. CDR3 in DNA: TGTGCCACCCGAGACAGGCTCTACACCTTC.

The J gene is TRBJ1-2, the V gene TRBV13; 8 nucleotides match TRBD1. V dropped 2 bases and J dropped 6; count of bases not matched to a gene: 8. The CDR3 sequence is 15 residues long. The germline gives CDR1 PRHDT, CDR2 FYEKMQ (reference sequence). CDR3 amino acids: CASSLWGSGGDGYTF. CDR3 bases: TGTGCCAGCAGCTTATGGGGGTCAGGGGGCGATGGCTACACCTTC.